Below, 18 T cell receptor beta chains from the same sample are listed, as sequenced in a study of beta chain features in type 1 diabetes. The sequenced template was cDNA made from the entire isolated RNA. The assay was immunoSEQ multiplex PCR, and TCRdb's table has in-frame clones only and misses some. The repertoire consists of 250,000 to 350,000 clones, with approximately 14% occurring once and the leading ten covering 6.7%. The sample comprised central memory CD4+ T cells from blood. The receptors come from a man aged 30-40 years in good health.

This clone was counted only a few times. This sequence joins TRBV10-2 and TRBJ2-1; TRBD2 might be the D (5 bases). Per the germline V gene, CDR1 is WSHSY and CDR2 is SAAADI. Trimming took off 3 bases at V and 2 bases at J, with 8 bases between the two ends. This CDR3 has 14 residues. This chain's CDR3 is CASSEGLTYNEQFF. DNA for the CDR3: TGCGCCAGCAGTGAAGGACTCACCTACAATGAGCAGTTCTTC.

The chain carries TRBV2 and TRBJ1-2; D uncertain. CDR3 length: 15 residues. V was pared by 2 bases and J by 8 bases, with 18 bases between. Germline V gene lookup returns CDR1 SNHLY and CDR2 FYNNEI. The CDR3: CASSEKWAPKGGYTF. CDR3 nucleotides: TGTGCCAGCAGTGAAAAATGGGCACCTAAAGGGGGCTACACCTTC.

The chain couples TRBV15 to TRBJ1-2; D uncertain. This CDR3 spans 13 amino acids. Germline V lookup: CDR1 LNHNV, CDR2 YYDKDF (reference sequence). V was cut by 5 bases and J by 8 bases, with 15 bases left in between. The CDR3 coding sequence is TGTGCCACCAGCCCCCGAAGGGTTGGAGGCTACACCTTC. This encodes CATSPRRVGGYTF.

This chain links TRBV18 with TRBJ2-3; no reliable D call. V lost 4 bases and J lost 8, with 7 bases in between. Germline V lookup: CDR1 KGHSH, CDR2 LQKENI. CDR3 length equals 11 residues. The CDR3 bases are TGTGCCAGCTCACGGACGGGTACGCAGTATTTT. Translation gives CASSRTGTQYF. The variable domain in full, with the rest retrieved from reference TRBV18 and TRBJ2-3, is NAGVMQNPRHLVRRRGQEARLRCSPMKGHSHVYWYRQLPEEGLKFMVYLQKENIIDESGMPKERFSAEFPKEGPSILRIQQVVRGDSAAYFCASSRTGTQYFGPGTRLTVL.

The J gene is TRBJ2-5, the V gene TRBV7-9; D tentatively reads TRBD1 or TRBD2 (5 bases each). This CDR3 comprises 15 residues. The germline V and J ends were trimmed by 2 bases and 4 bases, with 14 bases remaining between them. Germline loops: CDR1 SEHNR, CDR2 FQNEAQ (reference sequence). CDR3 nucleotide sequence: TGTGCCAGCAGCTTACCTGGGGGAATACGAGAGACCCAGTACTTC. This translates into CASSLPGGIRETQYF.

The chain joins TRBV7-2 to TRBJ2-3; D not resolved. The CDR3 totals 16 residues. Looked up from germline, CDR1 is SGHTA and CDR2 is FQGNSA. V was shortened by 5 bases and J by 1 base, with 16 bases between the two germline ends. CDR3 protein: CASSLIPNTGTDTQYF. The DNA of the CDR3 is TGTGCCAGCAGCCTAATTCCCAATACTGGCACAGATACGCAGTATTTT. Combining the CDR3 with reference TRBV7-2 and TRBJ2-3 gives the whole variable domain GAGVSQSPSNKVTEKGKDVELRCDPISGHTALYWYRQSLGQGLEFLIYFQGNSAPDKSGLPSDRFSAERTGGSVSTLTIQRTQQEDSAVYLCASSLIPNTGTDTQYFGPGTRLTVL.

The V and J genes are TRBV7-2 and TRBJ1-5; D is ambiguous. Germline assignment: CDR1 SGHTA and CDR2 FQGNSA. V dropped 1 base and J dropped 2 bases, with 9 bases sitting between them. CDR3 length: 15 amino acids. CDR3 nucleotides: TGTGCCAGCAGCTTAGGATCCTGGGGCAATCAGCCCCAGCATTTT. It translates to CASSLGSWGNQPQHF. The full variable domain, in which reference TRBV7-2 and TRBJ1-5 provide the parts outside the CDR3, is GAGVSQSPSNKVTEKGKDVELRCDPISGHTALYWYRQSLGQGLEFLIYFQGNSAPDKSGLPSDRFSAERTGGSVSTLTIQRTQQEDSAVYLCASSLGSWGNQPQHFGDGTRLSIL.

The sample holds a few counts of this clone. V usage is TRBV5-1 and J usage is TRBJ1-6; D is possibly TRBD1 (5 bases). Trimming removed 5 bases from V and 7 bases from J, with 13 bases in between. In germline, CDR1 is SGHRS, CDR2 YFSETQ. The CDR3 sequence is 14 residues long. For the CDR3, the DNA is TGCGCCAGCAGACAGGAAACTACAAATTCACCCCTCCACTTT. The encoded protein is CASRQETTNSPLHF.

This rearrangement joins TRBV7-2 to TRBJ2-4; D might be TRBD2 (5 bases). Trimming removed 5 bases from V and 9 bases from J, with 17 bases in between. The CDR3 is made up of 14 amino acids. Germline V gene data show CDR1 as SGHTA and CDR2 as FQGNSA. CDR3 in DNA: TGTGCCAGCAGCCCGGCCGAAAGTAGCGCCATTCAGTACTTC. It specifies CASSPAESSAIQYF.

A few counts support this clone. Other DNA sequences in the same sample also yield this CDR3. The genes are TRBV11-2 and TRBJ2-7; 7 nucleotides agree with TRBD1. The CDR3 totals 14 residues. Per the germline V gene, CDR1 is SGHAT and CDR2 is FQNNGV. The trim removed 1 base at V and 2 bases at J, leaving 2 bases unmatched. CDR3 residues: CASSLGQGPYEQYV. CDR3 bases: TGTGCCAGCAGCTTAGGACAGGGCCCCTACGAGCAGTACGTC.

V and J are TRBV7-8 and TRBJ2-7, with TRBD1 matching 9 bases. V was clipped by 2 bases and J by 5 bases; unmatched bases: 7. This CDR3 region has 15 residues. Germline CDR1 SGHVS, CDR2 FQNEAQ. CDR3 residues: CASSLMGDRVNEQYF. For the CDR3, the DNA is TGTGCCAGCAGCTTAATGGGGGACAGGGTCAACGAGCAGTACTTC.

This clone turned up a few times. The chain has TRBV9 and TRBJ1-1; possible D gene TRBD1, 6 bases. The CDR3 totals 14 residues. Germline values: CDR1 SGDLS, CDR2 YYNGEE. V was trimmed by 0 bases and J by 3 bases, leaving 9 bases between them. The CDR3 DNA sequence: TGTGCCAGCAGCGTAGGACAGGCCCACACTGAAGCTTTCTTT. Translated, it gives CASSVGQAHTEAFF.

This clone showed up just a few times. The chain is built from TRBV5-1 and TRBJ1-2, with 9 bases that match TRBD1. The V and J ends lost 7 bases and 14 bases, in that order; junction bases with no gene match: 12. Germline lookup yields CDR1 SGHRS and CDR2 YFSETQ. This CDR3 region has 12 residues. The CDR3 DNA reads TGCGCCAGCCGCCCGGGACAGGGTAGCACGACCTTC. This translates into CASRPGQGSTTF. The full variable domain, its missing parts supplied by reference TRBV5-1 and TRBJ1-2, is KAGVTQTPRYLIKTRGQQVTLSCSPISGHRSVSWYQQTPGQGLQFLFEYFSETQRNKGNFPGRFSGRQFSNSRSEMNVSTLELGDSALYLCASRPGQGSTTFGSGTRLTVV.

The rearrangement joins TRBV4-3 to TRBJ1-2; D is unresolved. The germline gives CDR1 LGHNA, CDR2 YSLEER. This CDR3 has 15 residues. The ends were cut back, 1 base at V and 4 bases at J, with 13 bases in the middle. CDR3 sequence: CASSQGTAPSYGYTF. The CDR3 coding sequence is TGCGCCAGCAGCCAAGGGACGGCCCCCAGCTATGGCTACACCTTC.

This clone showed up just a few times. The chain recombines TRBV7-2 with TRBJ1-5; D is ambiguous. Germline assignment: CDR1 SGHTA and CDR2 FQGNSA. This CDR3 has 14 amino acids. Trimming stripped 5 bases from V and 1 base from J, with 9 bases between. The CDR3 sequence: CASSQATSNQPQHF. In nucleotides, the CDR3 is TGTGCCAGCAGCCAAGCCACGAGCAATCAGCCCCAGCATTTT.

V and J are TRBV20-1 and TRBJ1-5; maybe TRBD1 (5 bases). V lost 8 bases, J lost 6 bases, and 11 bases lay in between. Germline V gene data show CDR1 as DFQATT and CDR2 as SNEGSKA (reference sequence). The CDR3 runs to 11 residues. Here the CDR3 reads CSQNGGQPQHF. In DNA form, the CDR3 reads TGCAGTCAAAACGGGGGTCAGCCCCAGCATTTT.

The CDR3 DNA reads TGCGCCAGCAGCTTGACCCCGACAGTTAGCTCCTACAATGAGCAGTTCTTC. Its translation is CASSLTPTVSSYNEQFF. The chain uses TRBV5-1 and TRBJ2-1; weak D call: TRBD1 (5 bases). Trimming shortened V by 1 base and J by 0 bases, and 14 bases separated the two germline ends. The CDR3 totals 17 residues. The germline gives CDR1 SGHRS, CDR2 YFSETQ.

In its sample, this clone was seen a few times. The chain employs TRBV30 and TRBJ2-3; 8 nucleotides agree with TRBD2. Trimming removed 4 bases from V and 5 bases from J; junction bases left unmatched: 2. Looked up from germline, CDR1 is GTSNPN and CDR2 is SVGIG (reference sequence). The CDR3 contains 12 residues. CDR3 in amino acids: CAWNGGGDTQYF. In DNA form, the CDR3 reads TGTGCCTGGAACGGGGGGGGAGATACGCAGTATTTT.